Shown below are 18 T cell receptor beta chains from a single sample sequenced in a study of blood T cell repertoires in COVID-19. Profiled with immunoSEQ multiplex PCR; TCRdb holds only in-frame clones, not every one. The sample records 150,000 or so clones, 75% to 90% being singletons. Sample: PBMCs or T cells enriched from blood (not recorded which). The receptors derive from a man aged 70-80 years who had been exposed to COVID-19.

This rearrangement joins TRBV14 to TRBJ2-3; no definite D call. Germline V gene data show CDR1 as SGHDN and CDR2 as FVKESK. Trimming removed 0 bases from V and 3 bases from J, with 7 bases in between. The CDR3 is 14 residues long. As DNA, the CDR3 is TGTGCCAGCAGCCAAGAGCAGGAAACAGATACGCAGTATTTT. This codes for CASSQEQETDTQYF.

The chain uses TRBV6-5 and TRBJ2-7; 7 bases line up with TRBD1. Trimming cost V 6 bases and J 3 bases; bases outside gene matches: 8. Germline V gene lookup returns CDR1 MNHEY and CDR2 SVGAGI. This CDR3 comprises 14 residues. CDR3 coding DNA: TGTGCCAGCAGGGGGACAGAACATTACTACGAGCAGTACTTC. Translation: CASRGTEHYYEQYF.

The V gene is TRBV7-8, the J gene TRBJ1-6; TRBD1 aligns across 10 bases. This CDR3 has 17 amino acids. Germline trimming cut 5 bases from V and 3 bases from J; bases unmatched to any gene: 7. The germline V gene encodes CDR1 SGHVS and CDR2 FQNEAQ. CDR3 nucleotide sequence: TGTGCCAGCAGCCCTACCCGGGACAGGGGCTATAATTCACCCCTCCACTTT. This translates into CASSPTRDRGYNSPLHF.

This clone has just one count. The genes are TRBV23-1 and TRBJ2-2, with a tentative D call TRBD1 (6 bases). TRBV23-1 is given ORF status, its function remaining uncertain. This CDR3 has 17 residues. V was trimmed by 0 bases and J by 4 bases, leaving 15 bases between them. The CDR3 bases are TGCGCCAGCAGTCAATCCAAACAGGGATCATGCACCGGGGAGCTGTTTTTT. As protein: CASSQSKQGSCTGELFF.

DNA for the CDR3: TGTGCCAGCCGGATAGGGGCGGGATCCTACGAGCAGTACTTC. Translation: CASRIGAGSYEQYF. The gene calls are TRBV7-2 and TRBJ2-7, with TRBD2 as a possible D gene (6 bases). The germline V gene encodes CDR1 SGHTA and CDR2 FQGNSA. The CDR3 length is 14 residues. Trimming pared 8 bases from V and 1 base from J, leaving 15 bases between.

This clone was counted a single time. The J gene is TRBJ1-2, the V gene TRBV19; TRBD1 matches at 10 bases. Per germline, CDR1 LNHDA and CDR2 SQIVND (reference sequence). Trimming removed 8 bases from V and 4 bases from J; junction bases left unmatched: 10. This CDR3 is 15 amino acids long. The CDR3 loop is CASRDRGASFYGYTF. CDR3 nucleotides: TGTGCCAGTCGGGACAGGGGCGCCTCATTCTATGGCTACACCTTC.

This clone was detected only once. This rearrangement joins TRBV5-4 to TRBJ1-2; 10 bases fit TRBD1. V lost 4 bases to trimming and J lost 2 bases; unmatched junction nucleotides: 5. CDR1 SGHNT and CDR2 YYREEE come from the germline V gene (reference sequence). The CDR3 has 15 amino acids. The CDR3 is CASSPGTGVNYGYTF. The CDR3 DNA follows: TGTGCCAGCAGCCCTGGGACAGGGGTAAACTATGGCTACACCTTC.

This clone has more than one count but fewer than ten. The genes are TRBV10-3 and TRBJ2-3, with 7 bases matching TRBD2. Losses at the gene ends were 7 bases for V and 3 bases for J; bases not matched to a gene: 7. Looked up from germline, CDR1 is ENHRY and CDR2 is SYGVKD. The length of the CDR3 is 14 residues. CDR3 sequence (DNA): TGTGCCATCATGGGGGACGGGGGGACAGATACGCAGTATTTT. Its protein is CAIMGDGGTDTQYF.

The genes are TRBV27 and TRBJ1-6; D might be TRBD1 (5 bases). Trimming took 4 bases from V and 5 from J, leaving 18 bases between them. The CDR3 runs 17 residues. CDR1 MNHEY and CDR2 SMNVEV come from the germline V gene (reference sequence). DNA of the CDR3: TGTGCCAGCAGTTCTACGACAGCCCGGGCTAATAATTCACCCCTCCACTTT. Protein: CASSSTTARANNSPLHF.

This chain uses TRBV7-9 with TRBJ1-2, with D maybe TRBD1 (5 bases). Germline CDR1 reads SEHNR; CDR2 reads FQNEAQ (reference sequence). V lost 2 bases and J lost 2, with 12 bases in between. The CDR3 length is 15 residues. The CDR3 DNA reads as TGTGCCAGCAGCTTAAACGGGGGGAGCAACTATGGCTACACCTTC. The encoded protein is CASSLNGGSNYGYTF.

The chain couples TRBV12-3 or TRBV12-4 to TRBJ1-2; no reliable D call. The V end lost 1 base, the J end lost 8 bases, and 11 bases lay between the germline ends. This CDR3 is 13 amino acids long. The DNA of the CDR3 is TGTGCCAGCAGTTTAGGTGAGCGAGAAGGCTACACCTTC. Protein: CASSLGEREGYTF.

The chain is built from TRBV7-2 and TRBJ2-7; a weak D match, TRBD1 (6 bases). The CDR3 has 13 amino acids. Germline V gene sequence: CDR1 SGHTA, CDR2 FQGNSA. V shed 4 bases and J shed 6 bases, with 13 bases lying between them. The CDR3 loop reads CASSSQGGAEQYF. The CDR3 coding sequence is TGTGCCAGCAGCTCCCAAGGGGGAGCCGAGCAGTACTTC.

This chain uses TRBV28 with TRBJ1-2; D perhaps matches TRBD1 (5 bases). The V and J ends lost 5 bases and 5 bases respectively, with 15 bases between them. The CDR3 sequence is 14 residues long. Germline CDR1 and CDR2: MDHEN and SYDVKM. CDR3 sequence reads: CASSPPVGVYGYTF. DNA for the CDR3: TGTGCCAGCAGTCCACCCGTAGGGGTTTATGGCTACACCTTC.

This clone has just one count. The gene calls are TRBV20-1 and TRBJ2-3; possibly TRBD2 for D (6 bases). CDR3 length equals 11 residues. CDR1 is DFQATT and CDR2 is SNEGSKA in the germline V gene (reference sequence). V lost 2 bases, J lost 8 bases, and 8 bases lay in between. The CDR3 sequence is CSARSGSTQYF. The CDR3 DNA is TGCAGTGCTAGATCCGGGAGTACGCAGTATTTT.

The chain combines TRBV18 with TRBJ1-1; weak D call: TRBD1 (5 bases). The CDR3 length is 14 residues. V was cut by 6 bases and J by 4 bases, with 15 bases left in between. The germline CDR1 and CDR2 sequences are KGHSH and LQKENI. CDR3: CASSLREGTTEAFF. The CDR3 DNA is TGTGCCAGCTCCCTCCGGGAGGGGACCACTGAAGCTTTCTTT.

The CDR3 DNA sequence: TGCGCCAGCAGCTTGCCTCAGACTAGCGGGGGCACAGATACGCAGTATTTT. Amino acids: CASSLPQTSGGTDTQYF. The chain carries TRBV5-1 and TRBJ2-3; TRBD2 agrees at 11 bases. In germline, CDR1 is SGHRS, CDR2 YFSETQ. The J segment lost 1 base and the V segment lost 1 base, leaving 5 bases of the junction unmatched. The CDR3 spans 17 residues. Full variable domain (remainder filled in from reference TRBV5-1 and TRBJ2-3): KAGVTQTPRYLIKTRGQQVTLSCSPISGHRSVSWYQQTPGQGLQFLFEYFSETQRNKGNFPGRFSGRQFSNSRSEMNVSTLELGDSALYLCASSLPQTSGGTDTQYFGPGTRLTVL.

V usage is TRBV7-9 and J usage is TRBJ2-7, with TRBD1 matching 8 bases. The CDR3 has 14 residues. Trimming took 3 bases from V and 2 from J; bases not matched to a gene: 3. CDR1 is SEHNR, CDR2 FQNEAQ, per germline (reference sequence). CDR3 in amino acids: CASSLGTGAYEQYF. The CDR3 DNA follows: TGTGCCAGCAGCTTGGGGACAGGTGCCTACGAGCAGTACTTC.

The gene calls are TRBV3-1 (or the pseudogene TRBV3-2) and TRBJ2-1, with 7 bases lining up with TRBD1. Germline-derived CDR1 and CDR2 are LGHDT and YNNKEL (reference sequence). The CDR3 covers 14 residues. J lost 6 bases, V lost 2 bases, and 4 bases had no gene match. CDR3 sequence (DNA): TGTGCCAGCAGCCAACTACAGGGGAGCAATGAGCAGTTCTTC. It yields the protein CASSQLQGSNEQFF.